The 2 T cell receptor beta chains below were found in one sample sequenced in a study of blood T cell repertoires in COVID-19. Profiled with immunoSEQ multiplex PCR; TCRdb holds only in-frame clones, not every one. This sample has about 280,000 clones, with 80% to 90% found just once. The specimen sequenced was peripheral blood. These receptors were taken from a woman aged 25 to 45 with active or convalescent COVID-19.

The CDR3 spells CASSTFSGTGGTSNYGYTF. The DNA of the CDR3 is TGTGCCAGCAGCACATTTTCCGGGACAGGGGGCACCTCTAACTATGGCTACACCTTC. The V and J genes are TRBV7-2 and TRBJ1-2; TRBD1 matches 12 bases. J was trimmed by 0 bases and V by 5 bases; bases with no gene match: 13. Germline V gene sequence: CDR1 SGHTA, CDR2 FQGNSA. This CDR3 contains 19 residues.

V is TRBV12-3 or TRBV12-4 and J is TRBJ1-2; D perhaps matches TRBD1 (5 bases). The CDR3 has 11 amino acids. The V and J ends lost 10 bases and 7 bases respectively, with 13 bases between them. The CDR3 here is CAIQGSSGYTF. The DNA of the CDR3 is TGTGCCATCCAGGGCAGTAGTGGCTACACCTTC.